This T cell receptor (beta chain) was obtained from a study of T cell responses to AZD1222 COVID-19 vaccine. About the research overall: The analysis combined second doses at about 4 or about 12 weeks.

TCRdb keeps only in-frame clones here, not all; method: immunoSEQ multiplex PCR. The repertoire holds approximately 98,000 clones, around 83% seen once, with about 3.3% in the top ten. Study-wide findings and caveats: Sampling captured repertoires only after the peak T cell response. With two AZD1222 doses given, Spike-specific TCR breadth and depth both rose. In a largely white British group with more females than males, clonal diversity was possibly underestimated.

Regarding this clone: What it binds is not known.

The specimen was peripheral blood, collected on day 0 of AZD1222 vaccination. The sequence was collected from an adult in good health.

The chain's CDR3 is CASSTNRGYVIQYF. The CDR3 nucleotides read TGTGCCAGCAGCACCAACCGGGGCTATGTCATTCAGTACTTC. The chain uses TRBV7-9 and TRBJ2-4; D may match TRBD1 or TRBD2 (5 bases each). Germline V CDR1 and CDR2: SEHNR, FQNEAQ (reference sequence). The CDR3 spans 14 residues. Deletions cut 5 bases from V and 9 bases from J, with 17 bases between.